This T cell receptor beta chain was captured by sequencing in a study of blood T cell repertoires in COVID-19. This CDR3 is built from 13 residues. Trimming took off 4 bases at V and 2 bases at J, with 9 bases between the two ends. Germline values: CDR1 MNHEY, CDR2 SVGEGT. This table comes from immunoSEQ multiplex PCR, and its TCRdb copy is limited to in-frame clones, with some not included. The sample shows around 290,000 clones, 86% of them seen only once. Clinical history reported by participants formed the basis on which cohorts were assigned. Two negative PCRs, clearance, or symptom resolution characterized the recovered Cohort 3 donors.

Material: PBMCs or T cells enriched from blood (not recorded which). This TCR was sampled from a woman aged 18-29 years who had recovered from COVID-19. V and J are TRBV6-2 or TRBV6-3 and TRBJ2-7; D is ambiguous. In nucleotides, the CDR3 is TGTGCCAGCAGTTTCGCAGCGACCTACGAGCAGTACTTC. Its translation: CASSFAATYEQYF.